The T cell receptor (beta chain) under discussion was sequenced for a study of Ad26.COV2.S vaccination and SARS-CoV-2 variants. The protocol was immunoSEQ multiplex PCR, while the TCRdb copy is restricted to in-frame clones and leaves out a portion. Of roughly 350,000 clones detected, approximately 86% appear once; the ten largest clones hold approximately 12%. Trimming took off 1 base at V and 4 bases at J, with 11 bases between the two ends. Germline CDR1 reads MGHRA; CDR2 reads YSYEKL. The CDR3 has 15 amino acids. As to treatment: about 20 received Ad26.COV2.S at low or high dose, single or two shots; roughly five received placebo; per-sample allocation not given. On day 63 after the first injection, vaccine and placebo recipients gave samples.

The origin of this receptor is a person aged 18-60 years who received the Ad26.COV2.S COVID-19 vaccine or a placebo. Sample: peripheral blood, taken in a trial of Ad26.COV2.S vaccine versus placebo. The chain couples TRBV4-1 to TRBJ2-1, with TRBD1 as a possible D gene (7 bases). CDR3 sequence (DNA): TGCGCCAGCAGCCAAGGGAGGGGGCAGTACAATGAGCAGTTCTTC. Its translation: CASSQGRGQYNEQFF.